A single sample is the source of the 25 T cell receptor beta chains below, sequenced in a study of blood T cell repertoires in COVID-19. Assay used: immunoSEQ multiplex PCR; TCRdb lists only in-frame clones, some missing. The sample includes a few hundred thousand clones, 70% to 90% of them seen just once. The sequenced sample was PBMCs or T cells enriched from blood (not recorded which). The receptor set was obtained from a woman under 40 who had recovered from COVID-19.

The chain has TRBV27 and TRBJ2-1, with a weak D call TRBD2 (5 bases). The CDR3 covers 16 residues. Germline V lookup: CDR1 MNHEY, CDR2 SMNVEV (reference sequence). Between the trimmed V and J ends, which lost 7 bases and 2 bases, there was a span of 18 bases. The chain's CDR3 is CASNQRSGNTYNEQFF. The CDR3 DNA sequence: TGTGCCAGCAACCAGAGGTCGGGAAACACCTACAATGAGCAGTTCTTC.

The CDR3 sequence is CASSPPGGTGVKAFF. Here the CDR3 DNA reads TGTGCCAGCTCACCACCGGGAGGGACAGGAGTTAAAGCTTTCTTT. The chain has TRBV18 and TRBJ1-1, with 8 bases matching TRBD1. This CDR3 is 15 amino acids long. The germline gives CDR1 KGHSH, CDR2 LQKENI. Losses at the gene ends were 0 bases for V and 9 bases for J; bases not matched to a gene: 9. Combining the CDR3 with reference TRBV18 and TRBJ1-1 gives the whole variable domain NAGVMQNPRHLVRRRGQEARLRCSPMKGHSHVYWYRQLPEEGLKFMVYLQKENIIDESGMPKERFSAEFPKEGPSILRIQQVVRGDSAAYFCASSPPGGTGVKAFFGQGTRLTVV.

The J gene is TRBJ2-1, the V gene TRBV7-9, with TRBD2 matching 9 bases. The CDR3 is 15 amino acids. CDR1 is SEHNR and CDR2 is FQNEAQ in the germline V gene (reference sequence). The V and J ends lost 2 bases and 3 bases, in that order; junction bases with no gene match: 2. DNA for the CDR3: TGTGCCAGCAGCTTAACTAGCGGGTACTACAATGAGCAGTTCTTC. Its translation is CASSLTSGYYNEQFF.

As concerns this clone: At one boundary the junction diverges from the germline segment, which might be a read error. The V gene is TRBV12-3 or TRBV12-4, the J gene TRBJ1-2; D uncertain. The CDR3 totals 12 residues. The CDR3 sequence is CASSLTTGLIIF. CDR3 nucleotide sequence: TGTGCCAGCAGTCTGACGACCGGGTTGATAATCTTC.

This clone was seen a single time. In DNA, the CDR3 is TGTGCCAGCTCACCATCAGGACTCAACTATGGCTACACCTTC. It specifies CASSPSGLNYGYTF. This chain joins TRBV18 and TRBJ1-2; no clear D gene. CDR3 size: 14 residues. V lost 2 bases and J lost 2, with 9 bases in between. The germline V gene has CDR1 KGHSH and CDR2 LQKENI.

V gene TRBV6-6 combines with J gene TRBJ1-6; TRBD1 might be the D (6 bases). The V and J ends lost 6 bases and 1 base respectively, with 10 bases between them. Per the germline V gene, CDR1 is MNHNY and CDR2 is SVGAGI (reference sequence). This CDR3 contains 15 residues. This CDR3 reads CASSLQGSYNSPLHF. The CDR3 nucleotides are TGTGCCAGCAGCTTACAGGGTTCCTATAATTCACCCCTCCACTTT.

This clone was observed once. The J gene is TRBJ2-2, the V gene TRBV9, with 11 bases that match TRBD2. This CDR3 is 16 amino acids long. After removal of 2 bases from V and 2 bases from J, the junction contained 2 bases not matched to a gene. Per the germline V gene, CDR1 is SGDLS and CDR2 is YYNGEE. The CDR3 sequence: CASSVLAGGNTGELFF. The CDR3 nucleotides read TGTGCCAGCAGCGTTCTAGCGGGGGGAAACACCGGGGAGCTGTTTTTT. Full variable domain (outside the CDR3, taken from reference TRBV9 and TRBJ2-2): DSGVTQTPKHLITATGQRVTLRCSPRSGDLSVYWYQQSLDQGLQFLIQYYNGEERAKGNILERFSAQQFPDLHSELNLSSLELGDSALYFCASSVLAGGNTGELFFGEGSRLTVL.

The rearrangement joins TRBV19 to TRBJ1-2, with D unresolved. Germline CDR1 is LNHDA and CDR2 is SQIVND (reference sequence). The CDR3 is 13 amino acids. V lost 4 bases and J lost 2, with 8 bases in between. Here the CDR3 reads CASSTAGNYGYTF. Written as DNA, the CDR3 is TGTGCCAGTAGTACAGCCGGGAACTATGGCTACACCTTC.

J is TRBJ2-1 and V is TRBV19; 9 bases are a match to TRBD2. This CDR3 is 16 amino acids long. CDR1 LNHDA and CDR2 SQIVND come from the germline V gene (reference sequence). V shed 5 bases and J 3 bases; nucleotides not matched to a gene: 8. The CDR3, as DNA: TGTGCCAGTAGTCTTAGCGGGGGTCCTCTCTACAATGAGCAGTTCTTC. Its protein product is CASSLSGGPLYNEQFF.

The CDR3 region is CASSPIIAGGLTGELFF. The CDR3 DNA sequence: TGTGCCAGCAGCCCCATTATTGCGGGAGGGCTCACCGGGGAGCTGTTTTTT. The chain links TRBV5-4 to TRBJ2-2, with 9 bases identical to TRBD2. Germline CDR1 and CDR2: SGHNT and YYREEE (reference sequence). The CDR3 contains 17 residues. Trimming took 4 bases from V and 4 from J; bases not matched to a gene: 11.

The chain carries TRBV15 and TRBJ2-7; D perhaps matches TRBD2 (7 bases). V was trimmed by 0 bases and J by 6 bases, leaving 12 bases between them. The CDR3 runs 14 residues. Per the germline V gene, CDR1 is LNHNV and CDR2 is YYDKDF (reference sequence). The CDR3 sequence is CATSRDAGAFEQYF. In DNA, the CDR3 is TGTGCCACCAGCAGAGACGCGGGGGCCTTCGAGCAGTACTTC.

This chain connects TRBV6-5 to TRBJ2-2, with 10 bases lining up with TRBD2. CDR1 MNHEY and CDR2 SVGAGI come from the germline V gene. The trim removed 2 bases at V and 1 base at J, leaving 1 base unmatched. The CDR3 totals 16 residues. DNA of the CDR3: TGTGCCAGCAGTTACAGGACTAGCGGGAACACCGGGGAGCTGTTTTTT. This encodes CASSYRTSGNTGELFF.

The chain has TRBV29-1 and TRBJ2-7, with D perhaps TRBD2 (5 bases). The CDR3 has 11 residues. CDR1 is SQVTM, CDR2 ANQGSEA, per germline. V shed 4 bases and J shed 7 bases, with 11 bases lying between them. CDR3 DNA sequence: TGCAGCGTTGGGCTCCCGGGGGAGCAGTACTTC. It specifies CSVGLPGEQYF.

This clone has just a few counts. This chain connects TRBV9 to TRBJ1-5; D is perhaps TRBD1 (6 bases). The CDR3 has 14 residues. Germline CDR1 is SGDLS and CDR2 is YYNGEE. V was cut by 3 bases and J by 3 bases, with 10 bases left in between. CDR3 nucleotide sequence: TGTGCCAGCAGCGAGACAGGATTCAATCAGCCCCAGCATTTT. Protein product: CASSETGFNQPQHF.

This clone was found a few times. V gene TRBV27 combines with J gene TRBJ2-7; 11 bases match TRBD2. CDR1 is MNHEY, CDR2 SMNVEV, per germline (reference sequence). The CDR3 is 15 residues long. V lost 3 bases to trimming and J lost 6 bases; unmatched junction nucleotides: 7. The CDR3 region is CASSFQTSGSSEQYF. The CDR3 bases are TGTGCCAGCAGTTTCCAAACTAGCGGGAGTTCCGAGCAGTACTTC.

J is TRBJ2-3 and V is TRBV28, with TRBD1 identical over 11 bases. The J segment lost 1 base and the V segment lost 2 bases, leaving 5 bases of the junction unmatched. This CDR3 spans 17 amino acids. From germline, CDR1 is MDHEN and CDR2 SYDVKM. CDR3 region: CASSLGQGARGTDTQYF. Written as DNA, the CDR3 is TGTGCCAGCAGTTTAGGACAGGGGGCGCGTGGCACAGATACGCAGTATTTT. The variable domain in full, completed from reference TRBV28 and TRBJ2-3, reads DVKVTQSSRYLVKRTGEKVFLECVQDMDHENMFWYRQDPGLGLRLIYFSYDVKMKEKGDIPEGYSVSREKKERFSLILESASTNQTSMYLCASSLGQGARGTDTQYFGPGTRLTVL.

This clone was observed once. The identical CDR3 is also encoded by other nucleotide sequences in the sample. The chain uses TRBV3-1 (or the pseudogene TRBV3-2) and TRBJ1-5; 7 nucleotides agree with TRBD1. V trimming: 6 bases; J trimming: 0 bases; junction bases outside the gene matches: 5. Germline V lookup: CDR1 LGHDT, CDR2 YNNKEL (reference sequence). The CDR3 sequence is 15 residues long. The CDR3 here is CASSRTGDSNQPQHF. In DNA form, the CDR3 reads TGTGCCAGCAGTCGTACAGGGGATAGCAATCAGCCCCAGCATTTT.

This rearrangement joins TRBV19 to TRBJ1-6; D is unclear. With 7 bases removed from V and 7 bases from J, the gap between germline ends came to 17 bases. The V gene's germline CDR1 is LNHDA and CDR2 SQIVND (reference sequence). CDR3 length equals 15 residues. The CDR3 DNA follows: TGTGCCAGTACAGACAAAGCCGTTGGGAATTCACCCCTCCACTTT. Residues: CASTDKAVGNSPLHF.

This rearrangement joins TRBV7-9 to TRBJ1-1; a possible D gene is TRBD1 (5 bases). Trimming left V 5 bases short and J 7 bases short, with 17 bases between. The germline V gene encodes CDR1 SEHNR and CDR2 FQNEAQ (reference sequence). This CDR3 comprises 14 residues. This CDR3 is CASSGGATGGEAFF. Written as DNA, the CDR3 is TGTGCCAGCAGCGGCGGTGCCACCGGGGGTGAAGCTTTCTTT.

The V gene is TRBV6-5, the J gene TRBJ2-1, with D possibly being TRBD1 (6 bases). Germline CDR1 reads MNHEY; CDR2 reads SVGAGI. Trimming removed 6 bases at V and 7 bases at J, with 10 bases between. The length of the CDR3 is 12 residues. The CDR3 DNA follows: TGTGCCAGCAGCCAACAGGGAAATGAGCAGTTCTTC. Protein sequence: CASSQQGNEQFF.

The V and J genes are TRBV7-9 and TRBJ2-1, with no clear D. The CDR3 runs to 11 residues. The germline V gene encodes CDR1 SEHNR and CDR2 FQNEAQ (reference sequence). The germline V and J ends were trimmed by 6 bases and 6 bases, with 6 bases remaining between them. Here the CDR3 reads CASRSSNEQFF. The CDR3 nucleotides are TGTGCCAGCAGGTCTAGCAATGAGCAGTTCTTC.

The chain combines TRBV11-2 with TRBJ2-7, with 9 bases matching TRBD1. This CDR3 is built from 14 residues. J was trimmed by 2 bases and V by 6 bases; bases with no gene match: 5. CDR1 and CDR2 from the germline V gene are SGHAT and FQNNGV. The CDR3: CASRSGTGTYEQYF. In DNA, the CDR3 is TGTGCCAGCAGGTCCGGGACAGGGACCTACGAGCAGTACTTC.

This chain uses TRBV19 with TRBJ2-5; weak D call: TRBD1 (6 bases). The V end lost 4 bases, the J end lost 4 bases, and 22 bases lay between the germline ends. This CDR3 is built from 17 residues. In germline, CDR1 is LNHDA, CDR2 SQIVND (reference sequence). CDR3 region: CASSSLGQNGKGETQYF. In nucleotides, the CDR3 is TGTGCCAGTAGTAGCCTAGGACAGAATGGGAAAGGAGAGACCCAGTACTTC.

The V gene is TRBV20-1, the J gene TRBJ1-1; D not certain. From germline, CDR1 is DFQATT and CDR2 SNEGSKA (reference sequence). The CDR3 totals 11 residues. V lost 3 bases and J 5 bases, leaving 7 bases between the germline ends. CDR3 coding DNA: TGCAGTGCTAGTCGAGGAACTGAAGCTTTCTTT. It is translated as CSASRGTEAFF.

V is TRBV6-5 and J is TRBJ2-7; possible D gene TRBD2, 6 bases. The length of the CDR3 is 15 residues. Germline V gene sequence: CDR1 MNHEY, CDR2 SVGAGI. Trimming cost V 8 bases and J 1 base, with 18 bases left between them. The CDR3 nucleotides read TGTGCCAGCTGGGCTCCGGGACTCCCATCCTACGAGCAGTACTTC. Translation gives CASWAPGLPSYEQYF.